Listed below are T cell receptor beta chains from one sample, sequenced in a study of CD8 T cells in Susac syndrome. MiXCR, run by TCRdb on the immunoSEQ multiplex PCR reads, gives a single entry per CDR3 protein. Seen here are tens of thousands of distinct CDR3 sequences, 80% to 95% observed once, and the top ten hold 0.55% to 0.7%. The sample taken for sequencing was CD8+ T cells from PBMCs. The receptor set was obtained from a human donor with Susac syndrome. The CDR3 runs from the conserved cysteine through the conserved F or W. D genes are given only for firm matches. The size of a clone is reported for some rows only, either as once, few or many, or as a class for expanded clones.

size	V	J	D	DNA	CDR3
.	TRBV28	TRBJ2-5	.	TGTGCCAGCCGGGACATCCAAGAGACCCAGTACTTC	CASRDIQETQYF
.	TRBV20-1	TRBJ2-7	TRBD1	TGCAGTGCTAGAGATGGGGACAGGGGACCTCGCGAGCAGTACTTC	CSARDGDRGPREQYF
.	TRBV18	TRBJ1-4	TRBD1	TGTGCCAGCTCACCCGACAGGGGCAATGAAAAACTGTTTTTT	CASSPDRGNEKLFF
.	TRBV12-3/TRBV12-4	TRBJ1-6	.	TGTGCCAGCAGCCGGACAGTGGGCTATAATTCACCCCTCCACTTT	CASSRTVGYNSPLHF
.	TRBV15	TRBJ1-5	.	TGTGCCACCAGCAGACACAGGGAAGGCAATCAGCCCCAGCATTTT	CATSRHREGNQPQHF
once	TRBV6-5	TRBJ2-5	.	TGTGCCAGCAGTTACAGTTCCAGGGCGCAAGAGACCCAGTACTTC	CASSYSSRAQETQYF
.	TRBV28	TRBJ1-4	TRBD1	TGTGCCAGCAGTTCGACAGGGGAGGAAGAAAAACTGTTTTTT	CASSSTGEEEKLFF
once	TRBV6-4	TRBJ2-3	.	TGTGCCAGCAGTGACTCAACGACAGTAGGCACAGATACGCAGTATTTT	CASSDSTTVGTDTQYF
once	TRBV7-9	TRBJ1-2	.	TGTGCCAGCAGCCAAGCTCAGGGTATAAATTATGGCTACACCTTC	CASSQAQGINYGYTF
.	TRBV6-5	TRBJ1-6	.	TGTGCCAGCAGTTACGCCCAGGGGAGCTCCTATAATTCACCCCTCCACTTT	CASSYAQGSSYNSPLHF
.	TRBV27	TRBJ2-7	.	TGTGCCAGCAGTTTACTCGGTACCTACGAGCAGTACTTC	CASSLLGTYEQYF
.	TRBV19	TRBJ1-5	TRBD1	TGTGCCAGTAGTATAGTCCCAGGGGGCTTTAGCAATCAGCCCCAGCATTTT	CASSIVPGGFSNQPQHF
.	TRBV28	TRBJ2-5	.	TGTGCCAGCAGCGGGCCGCATCTAGGGCCACAAGAGACCCAGTACTTC	CASSGPHLGPQETQYF
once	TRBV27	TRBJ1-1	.	TGTGCCAGCAGAACCCTGATTTTGGCACAGGGCACGAACACTGAAGCTTTCTTT	CASRTLILAQGTNTEAFF
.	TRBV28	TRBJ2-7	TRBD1	TGTGCCAGCAGTTCTCTTGGGACAGGAGGCGAGCAGTACTTC	CASSSLGTGGEQYF
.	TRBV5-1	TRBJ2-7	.	TGCGCCAGCAGCTTGGGTAGACAGACTTACTTCTACGAGCAGTACTTC	CASSLGRQTYFYEQYF
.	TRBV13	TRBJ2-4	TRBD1	TGTGCCAGCAGCTTTTATACAGGGGGCGCAACCAAAAACATTCAGTACTTC	CASSFYTGGATKNIQYF
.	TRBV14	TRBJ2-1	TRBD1	TGTGCCAGCAGCAATAAGGGACAGGGACCCTACAATGAGCAGTTCTTC	CASSNKGQGPYNEQFF
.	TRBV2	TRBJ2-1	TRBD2	TGTGCCAGCAGTGAGGGACTAGAGTTTCTTGAGCAGTTCTTC	CASSEGLEFLEQFF